The clone carrying this T cell receptor (beta chain) appeared a few times. Antigen: not known. The study sequenced cultured CD4+ T cell DNA using the Oncomine TCR Beta short-read assay. TCRdb reprocessed the PCR reads with MiXCR, giving one entry per CDR3 protein. The profile shows approximately 4,100 distinct CDR3 sequences, under 25% of them singletons. Germline CDR1 and CDR2: SGHTA and FQGNSA. The CDR3 loop spans 13 amino acids. V shed 5 bases, J shed 10 bases, and the junction held 9 bases outside the gene matches. The data stem from a study of vaccination and CD4 T cells after COVID-19. Turning to the study itself: Control cultures were supplied with a CEFX pool, an HIV-1 Nef pool, or no peptide at all.

Study observations and caveats: Within the convalescent patients, a median roughly 86% of the SARS-CoV-2-reactive clones were ones that appeared only post-vaccination.

The sample's treatment: roughly 10-day PBMC culture with coronavirus spike peptide pools or control peptides (ViraFEST assay). The TCR sequence derives from a human donor who had recovered from COVID-19. The chain links TRBV7-2 to TRBJ1-1; 8 positions agree with TRBD1. Sequencing was carried out using CD4+ T cells from blood, cultured in vitro. CDR3 sequence: CASSDRDRHRAFF. The CDR3 nucleotides are TGTGCCAGCAGCGACCGGGACAGGCATCGAGCTTTCTTT.